This T cell receptor beta chain originates from a study of CD8+ T cells in alopecia areata. Study observations and caveats: Administration of tofacitinib significantly diminished scalp clonality and expanded CD8+ clones within the top 100. Researchers say the link of baseline CD8+ expansion to response remains uncertain, with one nonresponder.

As for treatment: oral pan-JAK inhibitor, 5-10 mg twice daily. In germline, CDR1 is SEHNR, CDR2 FQNEAQ (reference sequence). CDR3 length: 15 residues. Between the trimmed V and J ends, which lost 4 bases and 1 base, there was a span of 10 bases. A note on this clone: Antigen specificity is unknown.

RNA was extracted and reverse transcribed into cDNA as the sequencing template. Here immunoSEQ multiplex PCR was the method, and the copy in TCRdb shows in-frame clones only, minus some. This table holds about 170,000 clones, roughly 58% found once. This clonotype originated in a human donor with alopecia areata. Sequenced material: CD4+ T cells sorted from blood, taken at approximately week 60, from a patient treated with tofacitinib. V is TRBV7-9 and J is TRBJ2-2, with a weak D call TRBD1 (6 bases). The CDR3 region is CASSSDRRNTGELFF. The CDR3 DNA sequence: TGTGCCAGCAGCTCCGACAGGAGGAACACCGGGGAGCTGTTTTTT.